This record covers a single TCR beta chain. A multiplex PCR was run with 60 Vbeta primers and 13 Jbeta primers. Produced via immunoSEQ multiplex PCR; TCRdb's table is partial and in-frame only. This table holds approximately 190,000 clones, approximately 80% found once. This record comes from a study of cytomegalovirus exposure and HLA in healthy donors. Trimming cost V 3 bases and J 6 bases, with 15 bases left between them. Germline V CDR1 and CDR2: LNHDA, SQIVND (reference sequence). This CDR3 spans 15 amino acids. The sequence came from a woman aged 25 to 39 in good health and CMV-seropositive. This chain connects TRBV19 to TRBJ1-5, with TRBD1 as a possible D gene (6 bases). Sequenced material: PBMCs. The CDR3 loop reads CASSIAGESGQPQHF. For the CDR3, the DNA is TGTGCCAGTAGTATTGCAGGGGAAAGCGGTCAGCCCCAGCATTTT.